This note documents a single T cell receptor (beta chain) sequence. After extraction with the RNeasy kit, about 0.45 to 1 ug of the RNA was reverse transcribed using random hexamers. Multiplex immunoSEQ PCR targeted 54 Vbeta and 13 Jbeta TCR beta segments. TCRdb itself ran the immunoSEQ multiplex PCR reads through MiXCR, one entry per CDR3 protein. The sample shows 180,000 or so distinct CDR3 sequences, about 96% of them seen only once. High-throughput TCR beta sequencing covered peripheral CD8+ and CD4+ T cells. The entry originates in a study of CD8 T cells in Susac syndrome. The CDR3 runs 15 residues. The ends lost 6 bases at V and 8 bases at J; junction bases unmatched: 14. Germline-derived CDR1 and CDR2 are MNHEY and SMNVEV (reference sequence).

The sequencing sample was made of CD4+ T cells from PBMCs. This sequence originates from a human donor with multiple sclerosis. V gene TRBV27 combines with J gene TRBJ1-2, with 8 positions matching TRBD1. The CDR3 loop reads CASSLKPGRGQGYTF. Here the CDR3 DNA reads TGTGCCAGCAGCCTCAAACCGGGCAGGGGGCAAGGCTACACCTTC.